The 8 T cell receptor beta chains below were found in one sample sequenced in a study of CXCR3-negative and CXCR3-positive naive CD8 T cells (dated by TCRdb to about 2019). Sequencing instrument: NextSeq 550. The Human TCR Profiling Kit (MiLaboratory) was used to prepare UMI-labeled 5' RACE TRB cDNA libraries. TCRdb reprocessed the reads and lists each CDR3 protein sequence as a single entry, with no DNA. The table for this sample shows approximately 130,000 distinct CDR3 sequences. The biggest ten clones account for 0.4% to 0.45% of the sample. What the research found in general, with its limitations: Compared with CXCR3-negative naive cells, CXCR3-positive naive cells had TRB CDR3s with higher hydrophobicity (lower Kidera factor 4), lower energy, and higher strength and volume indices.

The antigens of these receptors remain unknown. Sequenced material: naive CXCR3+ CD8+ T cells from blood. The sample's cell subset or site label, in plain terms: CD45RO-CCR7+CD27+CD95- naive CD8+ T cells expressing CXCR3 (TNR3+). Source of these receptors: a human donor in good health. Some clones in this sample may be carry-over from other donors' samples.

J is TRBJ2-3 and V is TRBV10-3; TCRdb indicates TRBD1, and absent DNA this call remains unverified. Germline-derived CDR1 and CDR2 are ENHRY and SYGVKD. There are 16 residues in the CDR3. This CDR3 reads CAISVTPGQSTDTQYF.

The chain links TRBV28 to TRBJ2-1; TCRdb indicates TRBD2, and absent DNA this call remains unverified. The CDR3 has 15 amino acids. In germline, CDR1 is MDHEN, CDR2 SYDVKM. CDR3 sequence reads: CASSRLAGVGNEQFF.

The CDR3 protein is CSVGPTGETEAFF. J is TRBJ1-1 and V is TRBV29-1; TCRdb's D call, TRBD1, is unchecked because there is no DNA. This CDR3 is built from 13 residues. The germline gives CDR1 SQVTM, CDR2 ANQGSEA.

The CDR3 reads CASSLGGPGLGETQYF. The chain links TRBV12-3 or TRBV12-4 to TRBJ2-5; as DNA is missing, the TRBD1 call by TCRdb cannot be tested. This CDR3 has 16 amino acids.

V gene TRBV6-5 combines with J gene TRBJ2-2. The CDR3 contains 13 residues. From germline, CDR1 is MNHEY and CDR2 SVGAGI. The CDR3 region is CASRGQYTGELFF.

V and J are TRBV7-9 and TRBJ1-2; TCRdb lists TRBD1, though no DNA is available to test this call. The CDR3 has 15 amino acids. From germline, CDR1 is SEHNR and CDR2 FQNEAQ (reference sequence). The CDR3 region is CASSLMGQDPNGYTF.

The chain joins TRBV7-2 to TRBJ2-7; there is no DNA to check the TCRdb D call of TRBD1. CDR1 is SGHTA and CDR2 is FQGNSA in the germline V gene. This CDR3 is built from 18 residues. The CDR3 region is CASSPSSLGTFGSYEQYF.

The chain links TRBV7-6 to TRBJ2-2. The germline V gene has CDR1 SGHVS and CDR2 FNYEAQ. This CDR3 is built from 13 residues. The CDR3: CASSGTNTGELFF. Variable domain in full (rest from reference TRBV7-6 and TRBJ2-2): GAGVSQSPRYKVTKRGQDVALRCDPISGHVSLYWYRQALGQGPEFLTYFNYEAQQDKSGLPNDRFSAERPEGSISTLTIQRTEQRDSAMYRCASSGTNTGELFFGEGSRLTVL.